This T cell receptor (beta chain) comes out of a study of blood T cell repertoires in COVID-19. As for the study in general: Italy, Spain and the United States were the sources of the convalescent and acute COVID-19 samples. PBMCs, B-cell-depleted T cells, or T cells provided the cDNA or gDNA that made up the material.

Per the original methods: Amplification from reference gene primers served as the basis for estimated nucleated cell counts. Libraries were prepared by immunoSEQ multiplex PCR; TCRdb keeps only in-frame clonotypes and omits some of them. That table furnishes V, J and clone size, whereas the DNA furnished D and trimming. The table has 20,000 to 25,000 clones, around 82% seen once; the top ten hold 3% to 4%. This CDR3 has 14 residues. CDR1 is GTSNPN and CDR2 is SVGIG in the germline V gene (reference sequence). Trimming stripped 2 bases from V and 5 bases from J, with 16 bases between. Sequencing input: peripheral blood. The rearrangement uses TRBV30 and TRBJ2-7; D is perhaps TRBD1 (6 bases). The TCR was taken from a man aged 40-49 years with acute or convalescent COVID-19. The CDR3: CAWSYTGLLNEQYF. The CDR3 nucleotides are TGTGCCTGGAGTTATACAGGGCTTTTGAACGAGCAGTACTTC.